These 10 T cell receptor beta chains were sequenced from one sample in a study of cytomegalovirus exposure and HLA in healthy donors. PCR primers comprised 60 Vbeta and 13 Jbeta primers. Using immunoSEQ multiplex PCR, the repertoire was profiled, and TCRdb retains in-frame clones only, with some absent. Among more than 95,000 clones listed, roughly an eighth were seen once. Sample: PBMCs. The receptors stem from a man aged 40-49 years in good health and CMV-seropositive.

The chain combines TRBV19 with TRBJ2-4; 9 nucleotides match TRBD1. V was pared by 8 bases and J by 6 bases, with 14 bases of the junction left unmatched. This CDR3 spans 16 amino acids. CDR1 is LNHDA and CDR2 is SQIVND in the germline V gene (reference sequence). In DNA, the CDR3 is TGTGCCAGTGGGACCCCACCGGGACAGGGCGCAAACATTCAGTACTTC. Its translation: CASGTPPGQGANIQYF.

The chain has TRBV4-1 and TRBJ1-3; D gene ambiguous. The CDR3 is 15 residues long. The V gene lost 4 bases and the J gene lost 0 bases, with 10 bases spanning the gap. Germline CDR1 and CDR2: MGHRA and YSYEKL. DNA for the CDR3: TGCGCCAGCAGCCTCCAGGTTACCTCTGGAAACACCATATATTTT. Protein: CASSLQVTSGNTIYF.

The CDR3 here is CASSQGGAGVTEQYF. DNA of the CDR3: TGTGCCAGCAGCCAAGGGGGGGCGGGAGTCACCGAGCAGTACTTC. The genes are TRBV4-2 and TRBJ2-7; a weak D match, TRBD2 (7 bases). The V gene lost 1 base and the J gene lost 6 bases, with 16 bases spanning the gap. Germline values: CDR1 LGHNA, CDR2 YNFKEQ. This CDR3 spans 15 amino acids.

V and J are TRBV6-6 and TRBJ1-3, with 7 bases matching TRBD1. Trimming at V came to 5 bases and at J to 2 bases, leaving 6 bases not matched to a gene. This CDR3 has 15 amino acids. Germline V gene sequence: CDR1 MNHNY, CDR2 SVGAGI (reference sequence). CDR3 region: CASSPNRGPGNTIYF. The CDR3 coding sequence is TGTGCCAGCAGTCCGAACAGGGGTCCTGGAAACACCATATATTTT.

CDR3 DNA sequence: TGCGCCAGCAGCAAATGGGGCCAGGAAGTCGGCACTGAAGCTTTCTTT. It codes for CASSKWGQEVGTEAFF. This chain connects TRBV4-3 to TRBJ1-1, with D perhaps matching TRBD1 (5 bases). The germline V gene encodes CDR1 LGHNA and CDR2 YSLEER. The CDR3 sequence is 16 residues long. Trimming removed 5 bases at V and 4 bases at J, with 20 bases between.

In its sample, this clone was seen a few times. This chain joins TRBV19 and TRBJ2-3, with TRBD1 matching 10 bases. J lost 4 bases, V lost 5 bases, and 3 bases had no gene match. The germline V gene has CDR1 LNHDA and CDR2 SQIVND (reference sequence). This CDR3 region has 14 residues. The CDR3 sequence is CASSDRGPPDTQYF. The CDR3 DNA follows: TGTGCCAGTAGTGACAGGGGGCCGCCAGATACGCAGTATTTT.

This clone was seen a single time. The genes are TRBV7-2 and TRBJ1-3, with 11 positions matching TRBD1. Unmatched junction bases numbered 4, after V lost 5 bases and J lost 7 bases. CDR1 is SGHTA, CDR2 FQGNSA, per germline. The CDR3 has 14 residues. The CDR3 coding sequence is TGTGCCAGCAGCATCTGGGACAGGGGGAACACCATATATTTT. Its translation is CASSIWDRGNTIYF.

For this clone: One end of the junction varies from germline; a read error may be responsible. The chain has TRBV27 and TRBJ1-5, with a possible D match to TRBD1 (5 bases). Germline V gene sequence: CDR1 MNHEY, CDR2 SMNVEV (reference sequence). This CDR3 contains 14 residues. The CDR3 is CASSLSRADQPHHF. In DNA, the CDR3 is TGTGCCAGCAGCTTAAGCAGGGCGGATCAGCCCCACCATTTT.

The chain is built from TRBV11-2 and TRBJ2-5; tentative D call: TRBD1 (7 bases). The CDR3 spans 14 residues. CDR1 SGHAT and CDR2 FQNNGV come from the germline V gene. V shed 7 bases and J shed 5 bases, with 17 bases lying between them. CDR3 region: CASTHDREAETQYF. As DNA, the CDR3 is TGTGCCAGCACCCACGACAGGGAGGCCGAGACCCAGTACTTC.

This clone has a handful of counts. The chain joins TRBV5-1 to TRBJ2-1; 9 bases map to TRBD1. Losses at the gene ends were 0 bases for V and 4 bases for J; bases not matched to a gene: 5. From germline, CDR1 is SGHRS and CDR2 YFSETQ. The CDR3 has 16 residues. DNA of the CDR3: TGCGCCAGCAGCTTGGCAGGGACAGGGCCGTACAATGAGCAGTTCTTC. Protein sequence: CASSLAGTGPYNEQFF.